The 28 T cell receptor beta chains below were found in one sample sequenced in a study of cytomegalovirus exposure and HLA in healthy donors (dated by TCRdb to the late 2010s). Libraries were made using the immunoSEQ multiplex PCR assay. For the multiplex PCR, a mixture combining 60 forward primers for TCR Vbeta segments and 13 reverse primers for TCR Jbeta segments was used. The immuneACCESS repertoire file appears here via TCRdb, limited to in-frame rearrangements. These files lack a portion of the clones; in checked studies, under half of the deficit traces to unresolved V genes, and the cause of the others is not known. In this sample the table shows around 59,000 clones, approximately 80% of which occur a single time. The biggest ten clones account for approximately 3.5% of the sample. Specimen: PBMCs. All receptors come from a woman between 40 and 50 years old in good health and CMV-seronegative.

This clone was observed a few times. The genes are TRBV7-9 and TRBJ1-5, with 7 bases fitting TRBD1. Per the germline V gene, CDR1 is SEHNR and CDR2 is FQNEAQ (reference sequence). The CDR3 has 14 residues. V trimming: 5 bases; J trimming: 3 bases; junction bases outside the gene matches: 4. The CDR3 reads CASSIGTANQPQHF. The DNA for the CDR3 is TGTGCCAGCAGCATCGGGACAGCCAATCAGCCCCAGCATTTT.

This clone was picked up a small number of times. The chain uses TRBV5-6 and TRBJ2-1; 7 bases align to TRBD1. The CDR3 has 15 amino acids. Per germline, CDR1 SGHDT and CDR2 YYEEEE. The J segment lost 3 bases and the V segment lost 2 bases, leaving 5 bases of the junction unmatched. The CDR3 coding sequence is TGTGCCAGCAGCTTTACAGGGGCCCTCTACAATGAGCAGTTCTTC. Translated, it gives CASSFTGALYNEQFF.

CDR3 DNA: TGTGCCAGTAGTCCTATGACTAGCGGGAGGGCCATGGACATTCAGTACTTC. It is translated as CASSPMTSGRAMDIQYF. The chain uses TRBV19 and TRBJ2-4; TRBD2 aligns across 14 bases. The CDR3 is made up of 17 amino acids. Germline V lookup: CDR1 LNHDA, CDR2 SQIVND (reference sequence). Germline trimming cut 5 bases from V and 8 bases from J; bases unmatched to any gene: 11. Looking up the rest from reference TRBV19 and TRBJ2-4 gives the full variable domain: DGGITQSPKYLFRKEGQNVTLSCEQNLNHDAMYWYRQDPGQGLRLIYYSQIVNDFQKGDIAEGYSVSREKKESFPLTVTSAQKNPTAFYLCASSPMTSGRAMDIQYFGAGTRLSVL.

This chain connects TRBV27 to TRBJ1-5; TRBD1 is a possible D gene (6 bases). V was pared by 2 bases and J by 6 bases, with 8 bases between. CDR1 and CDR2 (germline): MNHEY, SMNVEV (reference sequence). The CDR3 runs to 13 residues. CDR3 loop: CASSLDRLQPQHF. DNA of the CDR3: TGTGCCAGCAGTTTAGACAGGCTTCAGCCCCAGCATTTT.

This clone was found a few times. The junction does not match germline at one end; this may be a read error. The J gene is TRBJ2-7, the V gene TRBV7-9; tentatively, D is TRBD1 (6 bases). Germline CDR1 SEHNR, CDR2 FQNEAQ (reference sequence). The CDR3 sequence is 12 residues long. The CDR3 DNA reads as TGTTCCAGCAGCCCGCGAGGGGGCGAGCAGTACTTC. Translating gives CSSSPRGGEQYF. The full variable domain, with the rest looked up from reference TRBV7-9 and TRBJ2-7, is DTGVSQNPRHKITKRGQNVTFRCDPISEHNRLYWYRQTLGQGPEFLTYFQNEAQLEKSRLLSDRFSAERPKGSFSTLEIQRTEQGDSAMYLCSSSPRGGEQYFGPGTRLTVT.

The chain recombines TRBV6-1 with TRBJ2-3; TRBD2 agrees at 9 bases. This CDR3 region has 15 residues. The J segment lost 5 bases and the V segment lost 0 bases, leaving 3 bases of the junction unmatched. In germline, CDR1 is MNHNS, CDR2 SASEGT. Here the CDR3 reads CASSEALTSGDTQYF. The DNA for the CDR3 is TGTGCCAGCAGTGAAGCCTTGACTAGCGGAGATACGCAGTATTTT.

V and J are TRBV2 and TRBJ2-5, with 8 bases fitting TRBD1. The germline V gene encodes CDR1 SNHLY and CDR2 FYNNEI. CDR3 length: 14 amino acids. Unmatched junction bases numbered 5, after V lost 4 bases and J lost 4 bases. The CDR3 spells CASSVDRGRETQYF. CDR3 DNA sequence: TGTGCCAGCAGTGTAGACAGGGGAAGAGAGACCCAGTACTTC.

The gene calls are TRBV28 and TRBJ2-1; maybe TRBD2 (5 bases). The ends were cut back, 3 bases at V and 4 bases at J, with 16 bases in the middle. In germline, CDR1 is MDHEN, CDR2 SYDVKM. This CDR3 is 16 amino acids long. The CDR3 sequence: CASSFGMSLAYNEQFF. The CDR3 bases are TGTGCCAGCAGTTTCGGGATGAGTCTCGCATACAATGAGCAGTTCTTC.

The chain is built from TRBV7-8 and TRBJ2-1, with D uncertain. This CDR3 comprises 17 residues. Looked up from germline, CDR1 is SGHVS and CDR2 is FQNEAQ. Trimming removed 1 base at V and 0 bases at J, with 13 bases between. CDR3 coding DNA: TGTGCCAGCAGCTTAGAAATACGCGAAAGCTCCTACAATGAGCAGTTCTTC. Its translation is CASSLEIRESSYNEQFF.

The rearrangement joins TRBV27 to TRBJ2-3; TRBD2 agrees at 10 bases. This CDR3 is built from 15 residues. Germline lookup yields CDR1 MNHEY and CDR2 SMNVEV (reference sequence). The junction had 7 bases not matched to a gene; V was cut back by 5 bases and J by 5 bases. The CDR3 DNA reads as TGTGCCAGCAGTATAGCGGGAGGTGGGGTAGATACGCAGTATTTT. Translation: CASSIAGGGVDTQYF.

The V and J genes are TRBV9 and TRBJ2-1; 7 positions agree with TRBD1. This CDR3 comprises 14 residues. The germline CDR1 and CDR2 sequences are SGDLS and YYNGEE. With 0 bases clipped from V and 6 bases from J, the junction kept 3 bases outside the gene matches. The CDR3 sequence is CASSVGSGGNEQFF. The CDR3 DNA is TGTGCCAGCAGCGTAGGGTCAGGGGGCAATGAGCAGTTCTTC.

CDR3 sequence (DNA): TGTGCCAGCAGTTTTTCTAGCACACGGGGTGAGCAGTTCTTC. Protein product: CASSFSSTRGEQFF. The chain joins TRBV27 to TRBJ2-1, with D possibly TRBD2 on 5 matching bases. Trimming pared 3 bases from V and 9 bases from J, leaving 15 bases between. The CDR3 has 14 residues. Per germline, CDR1 MNHEY and CDR2 SMNVEV (reference sequence).

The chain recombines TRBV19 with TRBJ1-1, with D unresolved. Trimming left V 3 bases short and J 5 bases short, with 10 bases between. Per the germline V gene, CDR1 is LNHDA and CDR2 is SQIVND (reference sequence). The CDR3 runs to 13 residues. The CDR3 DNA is TGTGCCAGTAGTATGGAGGGTGGTACTGAAGCTTTCTTT. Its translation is CASSMEGGTEAFF.

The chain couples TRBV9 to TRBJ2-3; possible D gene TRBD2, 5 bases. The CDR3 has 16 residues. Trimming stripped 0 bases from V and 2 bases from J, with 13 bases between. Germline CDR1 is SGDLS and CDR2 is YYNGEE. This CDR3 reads CASSVEGGSSTDTQYF. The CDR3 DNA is TGTGCCAGCAGCGTAGAGGGCGGGTCGTCCACAGATACGCAGTATTTT. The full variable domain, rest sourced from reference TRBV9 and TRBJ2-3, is DSGVTQTPKHLITATGQRVTLRCSPRSGDLSVYWYQQSLDQGLQFLIQYYNGEERAKGNILERFSAQQFPDLHSELNLSSLELGDSALYFCASSVEGGSSTDTQYFGPGTRLTVL.

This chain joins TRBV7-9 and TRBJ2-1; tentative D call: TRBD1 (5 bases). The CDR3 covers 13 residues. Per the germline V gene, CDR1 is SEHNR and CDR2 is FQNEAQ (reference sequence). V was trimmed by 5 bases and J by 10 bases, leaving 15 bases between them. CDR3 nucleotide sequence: TGTGCCAGCAGCCCCCGCAGGGCGAACGAGCAGTTCTTC. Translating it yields CASSPRRANEQFF.

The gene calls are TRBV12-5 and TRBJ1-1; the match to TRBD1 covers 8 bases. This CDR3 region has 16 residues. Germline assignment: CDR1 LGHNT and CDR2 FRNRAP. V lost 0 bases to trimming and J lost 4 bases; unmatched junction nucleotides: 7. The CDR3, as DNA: TGTGCTAGTGGTTTGGTACTGGGACAGGAGTTCACTGAAGCTTTCTTT. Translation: CASGLVLGQEFTEAFF.

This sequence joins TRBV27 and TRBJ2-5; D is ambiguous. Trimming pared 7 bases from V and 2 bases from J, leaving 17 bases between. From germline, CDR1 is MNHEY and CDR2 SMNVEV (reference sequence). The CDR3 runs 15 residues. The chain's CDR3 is CASKPLVLPQETQYF. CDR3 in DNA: TGTGCCAGCAAACCGCTAGTCCTCCCACAAGAGACCCAGTACTTC.

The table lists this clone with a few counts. The CDR3 region is CASEQGSLNTEAFF. The CDR3 coding sequence is TGTGCCAGCGAACAGGGGTCTTTGAACACTGAAGCTTTCTTT. The genes are TRBV6-1 and TRBJ1-1; TRBD1 aligns across 7 bases. V lost 8 bases to trimming and J lost 0 bases; unmatched junction nucleotides: 6. Germline loops: CDR1 MNHNS, CDR2 SASEGT. This CDR3 comprises 14 residues.

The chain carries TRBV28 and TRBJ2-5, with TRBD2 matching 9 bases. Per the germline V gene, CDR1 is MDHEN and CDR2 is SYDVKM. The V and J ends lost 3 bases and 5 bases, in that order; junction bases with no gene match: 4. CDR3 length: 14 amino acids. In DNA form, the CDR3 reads TGTGCCAGCAGTTTTGCGGGAGGGCGGGAGACCCAGTACTTC. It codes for CASSFAGGRETQYF.

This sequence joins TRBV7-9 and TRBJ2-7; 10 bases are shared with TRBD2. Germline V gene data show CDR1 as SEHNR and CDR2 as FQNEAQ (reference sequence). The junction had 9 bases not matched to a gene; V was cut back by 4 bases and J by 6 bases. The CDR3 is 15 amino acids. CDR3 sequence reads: CASSSTGGTSVEQYF. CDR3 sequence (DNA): TGTGCCAGCAGCTCCACGGGCGGGACTAGCGTCGAGCAGTACTTC.

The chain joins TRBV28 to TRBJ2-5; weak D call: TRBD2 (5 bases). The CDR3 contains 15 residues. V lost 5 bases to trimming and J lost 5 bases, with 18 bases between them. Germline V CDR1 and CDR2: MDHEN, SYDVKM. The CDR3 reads CASSRPEIRGETQYF. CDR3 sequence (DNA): TGTGCCAGCAGTCGCCCGGAGATTAGAGGGGAGACCCAGTACTTC.

CDR3 sequence reads: CASSEAGVAQYF. The CDR3 DNA reads TGTGCCAGCAGCGAAGCGGGAGTGGCGCAGTATTTT. The chain joins TRBV7-9 to TRBJ2-3, with 8 bases that match TRBD2. The CDR3 covers 12 residues. Trimming cost V 5 bases and J 10 bases; bases outside gene matches: 5. Germline CDR1 and CDR2: SEHNR and FQNEAQ (reference sequence).

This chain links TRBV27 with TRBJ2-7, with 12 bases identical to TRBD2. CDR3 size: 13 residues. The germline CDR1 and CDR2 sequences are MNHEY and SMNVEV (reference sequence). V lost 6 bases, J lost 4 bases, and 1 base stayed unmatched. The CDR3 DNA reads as TGTGCCAGCAGCGGGACTAGCGGGTACGAGCAGTACTTC. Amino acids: CASSGTSGYEQYF.

This CDR3 is CASRGLAGVNEQYF. The CDR3 region has the DNA TGTGCCAGCAGGGGACTAGCGGGAGTTAACGAGCAGTACTTC. This chain uses TRBV2 with TRBJ2-7, with TRBD2 matching 14 bases. Germline assignment: CDR1 SNHLY and CDR2 FYNNEI. The J segment lost 5 bases and the V segment lost 6 bases, leaving 3 bases of the junction unmatched. CDR3 length: 14 amino acids.

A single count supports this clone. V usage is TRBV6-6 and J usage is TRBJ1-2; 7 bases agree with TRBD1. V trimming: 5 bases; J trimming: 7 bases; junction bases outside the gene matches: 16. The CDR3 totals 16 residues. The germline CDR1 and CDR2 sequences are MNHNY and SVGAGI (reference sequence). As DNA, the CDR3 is TGTGCCAGCAGTCTCCGACAGGGTCCCTCCCAGGGTGGCTACACCTTC. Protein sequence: CASSLRQGPSQGGYTF.

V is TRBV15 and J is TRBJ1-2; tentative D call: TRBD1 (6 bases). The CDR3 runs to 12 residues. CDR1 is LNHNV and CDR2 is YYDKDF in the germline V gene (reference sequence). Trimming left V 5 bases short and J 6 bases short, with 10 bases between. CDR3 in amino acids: CATSVGANGYTF. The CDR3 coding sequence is TGTGCCACCAGCGTGGGGGCCAATGGCTACACCTTC.

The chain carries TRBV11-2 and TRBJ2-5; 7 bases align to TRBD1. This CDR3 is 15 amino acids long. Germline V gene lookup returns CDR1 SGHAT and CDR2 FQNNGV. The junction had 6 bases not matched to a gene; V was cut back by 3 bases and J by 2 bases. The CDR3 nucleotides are TGTGCCAGCAGCTTCCCCGGGACAGAACAAGAGACCCAGTACTTC. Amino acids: CASSFPGTEQETQYF.

The CDR3 reads CASSVGLAGSSYEQYF. CDR3 sequence (DNA): TGTGCCAGCAGCGTAGGACTAGCCGGGAGCTCCTACGAGCAGTACTTC. The chain combines TRBV9 with TRBJ2-7; 7 positions match TRBD2. V dropped 0 bases and J dropped 0; count of bases not matched to a gene: 6. Germline V lookup: CDR1 SGDLS, CDR2 YYNGEE. The CDR3 totals 16 residues.